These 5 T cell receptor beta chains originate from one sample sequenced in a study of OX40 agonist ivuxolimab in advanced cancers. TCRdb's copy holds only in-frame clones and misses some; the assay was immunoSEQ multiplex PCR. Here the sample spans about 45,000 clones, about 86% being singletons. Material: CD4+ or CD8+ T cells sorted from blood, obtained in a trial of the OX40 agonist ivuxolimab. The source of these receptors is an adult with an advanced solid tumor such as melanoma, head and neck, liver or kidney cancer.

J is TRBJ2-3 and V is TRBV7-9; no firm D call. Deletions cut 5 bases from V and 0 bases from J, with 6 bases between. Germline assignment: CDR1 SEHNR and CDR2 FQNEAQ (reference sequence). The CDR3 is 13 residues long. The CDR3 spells CASSGPSTDTQYF. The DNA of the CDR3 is TGTGCCAGCAGCGGGCCTAGCACAGATACGCAGTATTTT.

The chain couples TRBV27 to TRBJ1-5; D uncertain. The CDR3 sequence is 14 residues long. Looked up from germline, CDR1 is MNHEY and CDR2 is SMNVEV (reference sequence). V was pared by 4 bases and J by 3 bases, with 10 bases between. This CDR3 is CASSSGDLNQPQHF. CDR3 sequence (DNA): TGTGCCAGCAGTTCCGGAGACCTCAATCAGCCCCAGCATTTT.

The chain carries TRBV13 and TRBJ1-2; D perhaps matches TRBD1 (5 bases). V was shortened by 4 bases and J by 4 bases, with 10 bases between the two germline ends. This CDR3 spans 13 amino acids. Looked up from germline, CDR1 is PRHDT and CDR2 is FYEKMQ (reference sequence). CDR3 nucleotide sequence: TGTGCCAGCAGCTCCAGGGATACCTATGGCTACACCTTC. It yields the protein CASSSRDTYGYTF.

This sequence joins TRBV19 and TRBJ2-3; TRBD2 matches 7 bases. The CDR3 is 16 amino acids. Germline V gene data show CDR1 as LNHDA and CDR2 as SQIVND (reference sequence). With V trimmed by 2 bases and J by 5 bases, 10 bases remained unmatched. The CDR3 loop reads CASSIISSGVEDTQYF. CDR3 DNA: TGTGCCAGTAGTATAATTTCCAGCGGGGTTGAAGATACGCAGTATTTT.

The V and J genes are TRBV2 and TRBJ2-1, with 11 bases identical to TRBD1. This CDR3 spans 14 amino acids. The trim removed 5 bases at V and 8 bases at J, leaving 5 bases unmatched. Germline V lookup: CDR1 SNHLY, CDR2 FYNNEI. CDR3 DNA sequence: TGTGCCAGCAGTCTCCCGGGACAGGGGGATGAGCAGTTCTTC. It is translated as CASSLPGQGDEQFF. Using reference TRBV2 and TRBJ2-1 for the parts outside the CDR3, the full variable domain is EPEVTQTPSHQVTQMGQEVILRCVPISNHLYFYWYRQILGQKVEFLVSFYNNEISEKSEIFDDQFSVERPDGSNFTLKIRSTKLEDSAMYFCASSLPGQGDEQFFGPGTRLTVL.